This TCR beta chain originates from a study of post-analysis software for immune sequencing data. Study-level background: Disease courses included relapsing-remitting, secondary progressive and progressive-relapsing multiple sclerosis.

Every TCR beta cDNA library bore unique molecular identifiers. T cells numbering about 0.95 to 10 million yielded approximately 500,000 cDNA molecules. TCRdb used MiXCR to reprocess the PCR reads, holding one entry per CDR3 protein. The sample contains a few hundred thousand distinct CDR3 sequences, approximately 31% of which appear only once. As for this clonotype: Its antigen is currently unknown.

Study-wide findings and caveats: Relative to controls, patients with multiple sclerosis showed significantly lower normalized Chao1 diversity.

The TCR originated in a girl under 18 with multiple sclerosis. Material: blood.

The CDR3 here is CASSQDRGAGFLDTQYF. The CDR3 DNA is TGTGCCAGCAGCCAAGATAGGGGGGCAGGTTTTTTAGATACGCAGTATTTT. The chain uses TRBV3-1 and TRBJ2-3; perhaps D is TRBD1 or TRBD2 (6 bases each). This CDR3 has 17 residues. Germline V gene sequence: CDR1 LGHDT, CDR2 YNNKEL (reference sequence). V was trimmed by 0 bases and J by 5 bases, leaving 18 bases between them.